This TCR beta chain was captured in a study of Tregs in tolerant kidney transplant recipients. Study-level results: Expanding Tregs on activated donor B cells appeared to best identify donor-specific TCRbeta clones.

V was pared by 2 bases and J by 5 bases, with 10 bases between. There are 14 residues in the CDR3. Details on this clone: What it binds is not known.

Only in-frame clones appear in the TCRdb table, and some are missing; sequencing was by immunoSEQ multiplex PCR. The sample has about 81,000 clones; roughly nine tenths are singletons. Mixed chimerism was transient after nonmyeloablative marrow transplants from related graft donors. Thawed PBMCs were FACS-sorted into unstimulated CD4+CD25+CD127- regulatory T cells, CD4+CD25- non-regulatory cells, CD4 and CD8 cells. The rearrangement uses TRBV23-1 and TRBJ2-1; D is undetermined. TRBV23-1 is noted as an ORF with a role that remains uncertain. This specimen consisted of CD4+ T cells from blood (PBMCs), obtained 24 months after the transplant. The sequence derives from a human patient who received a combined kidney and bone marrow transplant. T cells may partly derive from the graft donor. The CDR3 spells CASSQVAEDNEQFF. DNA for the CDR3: TGCGCCAGCAGTCAAGTGGCAGAAGACAATGAGCAGTTCTTC.